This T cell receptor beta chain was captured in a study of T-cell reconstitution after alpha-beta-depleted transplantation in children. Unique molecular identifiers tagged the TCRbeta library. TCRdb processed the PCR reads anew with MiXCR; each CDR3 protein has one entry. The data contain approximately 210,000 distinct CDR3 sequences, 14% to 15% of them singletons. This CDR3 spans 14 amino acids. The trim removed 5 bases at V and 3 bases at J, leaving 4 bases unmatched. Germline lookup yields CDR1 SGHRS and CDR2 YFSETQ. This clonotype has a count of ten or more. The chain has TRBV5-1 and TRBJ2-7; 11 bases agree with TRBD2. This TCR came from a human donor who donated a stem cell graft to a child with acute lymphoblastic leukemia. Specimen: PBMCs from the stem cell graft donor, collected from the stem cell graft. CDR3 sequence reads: CASRQTSGSYEQYF. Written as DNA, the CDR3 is TGCGCCAGCAGACAAACTAGCGGGAGCTACGAGCAGTACTTC.